Listed below are T cell receptor beta chains from one sample, sequenced in a study of blood T cell repertoires in COVID-19. TCRdb's table, derived via immunoSEQ multiplex PCR, lists solely in-frame clones and lacks some. The data show 300,000 or so clones, roughly 86% seen once. The specimen was peripheral blood. The receptors were gathered from a man between 65 and 85 years old with acute or convalescent COVID-19. Both conserved end residues are part of each CDR3. Fields, in order: D gene, clone size, V gene, J gene, CDR3 DNA, CDR3 protein. A D gene is named only where the DNA matches it firmly. Size values are once, few and many counts, or a class for expanded clones, and some rows have none.

D: TRBD1
size: .
V: TRBV2
J: TRBJ1-5
DNA: TGTGCCAGCAGTGGACAGGGTTGGAATCAGCCCCAGCATTTT
CDR3: CASSGQGWNQPQHF

D: .
size: once
V: TRBV6-5
J: TRBJ1-2
DNA: TGTGCCAGCAGACAACCGGGATACTATGGCTACACCTTC
CDR3: CASRQPGYYGYTF

D: TRBD2
size: .
V: TRBV4-2
J: TRBJ2-3
DNA: TGTGCCAGCAGCCAAGAACCAGCACGCGGGAGGGCAGATACGCAGTATTTT
CDR3: CASSQEPARGRADTQYF

D: .
size: .
V: TRBV7-2
J: TRBJ2-3
DNA: TGTGCCAGCAGCTTATCGGGTCTAGCCCCTACGCAGTATTTT
CDR3: CASSLSGLAPTQYF

D: .
size: few
V: TRBV7-9
J: TRBJ2-2
DNA: TGTGCCAGCAGCTTACTTAGCACCGGGGAGCTGTTTTTT
CDR3: CASSLLSTGELFF

D: .
size: .
V: TRBV6-5
J: TRBJ1-4
DNA: TGTGCCAGCGCGAGAGGTCCAAATGAAAAACTGTTTTTT
CDR3: CASARGPNEKLFF

D: .
size: .
V: TRBV11-3
J: TRBJ2-2
DNA: TGTGCCAGCAGCTTACGGGCCCGCCCAGGGATGGACGACGGGGAGCTGTTTTTT
CDR3: CASSLRARPGMDDGELFF

D: TRBD2
size: .
V: TRBV18
J: TRBJ2-7
DNA: TGTGCCAGCTCACCACAGGGGACTAGCGGGGCCTACGAGCAGTACTTC
CDR3: CASSPQGTSGAYEQYF

D: TRBD1
size: .
V: TRBV4-3
J: TRBJ1-2
DNA: TGCGCCAGCAGCCAAGAAAGAGAGGGACAGGATAATGGCTACACCTTC
CDR3: CASSQEREGQDNGYTF

D: TRBD1
size: .
V: TRBV28
J: TRBJ2-7
DNA: TGTGCCAGCAGCTTAGGGGTGGGGGACAGGAACTACGAGCAGTACTTC
CDR3: CASSLGVGDRNYEQYF

D: TRBD1
size: .
V: TRBV11-2
J: TRBJ1-3
DNA: TGTGCCAGCAGTTTGACAGGGCTCGGAAACACCATATATTTT
CDR3: CASSLTGLGNTIYF

D: .
size: .
V: TRBV28
J: TRBJ1-4
DNA: TGTGCCAGCAGTCCCCTGGGGCCGTTTAATGAAAAACTGTTTTTT
CDR3: CASSPLGPFNEKLFF

D: TRBD1
size: .
V: TRBV24-1
J: TRBJ2-6
DNA: TGTGCCACCAGTGGACTAACAGGGGGCGAAACTGGGGCCAACGTCCTGACTTTC
CDR3: CATSGLTGGETGANVLTF

D: .
size: once
V: TRBV4-1
J: TRBJ2-1
DNA: TGCGCCAGCAGCCAGGTCCAGGGTTATGAGCAGTTCTTC
CDR3: CASSQVQGYEQFF

D: TRBD1
size: .
V: TRBV19
J: TRBJ1-5
DNA: TGTGCCAGTGGCGAGGGGGCAGTCTATCAGCCCCAGCATTTT
CDR3: CASGEGAVYQPQHF

D: TRBD1
size: .
V: TRBV6-2/TRBV6-3
J: TRBJ1-6
DNA: TGTGCCAGCAGCCCCGCCCGGGACAGCTTCTATAATTCACCCCTCCACTTT
CDR3: CASSPARDSFYNSPLHF

D: .
size: .
V: TRBV20-1
J: TRBJ2-1
DNA: TGCAGTGCTTCCCAGAGGAATGAGCAGTTCTTC
CDR3: CSASQRNEQFF

D: .
size: .
V: TRBV19
J: TRBJ1-4
DNA: TGTGCCAGTAGCGACCCCAGGGGATTCACTAATGAAAAACTGTTTTTT
CDR3: CASSDPRGFTNEKLFF

D: .
size: .
V: TRBV15
J: TRBJ1-2
DNA: TGTGCCACCAGCAGAGCCAGGGAAATCTATGGCTACACCTTC
CDR3: CATSRAREIYGYTF

D: .
size: few
V: TRBV27
J: TRBJ2-2
DNA: TGTGCCAGCAGTTGGGGAGCCACCGGGGAGCTGTTTTTT
CDR3: CASSWGATGELFF

D: TRBD2
size: .
V: TRBV7-9
J: TRBJ2-7
DNA: TGTGCCAGCAGCCCTACCCGGACTAGCGGGAGGGAGTACGAGCAGTACTTC
CDR3: CASSPTRTSGREYEQYF

D: TRBD2
size: .
V: TRBV7-9
J: TRBJ2-1
DNA: TGTGCCAGCATCAAGCAGGCTAGCGGCAATGAGCAGTTCTTC
CDR3: CASIKQASGNEQFF

D: .
size: .
V: TRBV27
J: TRBJ2-3
DNA: TGTGCCAGCAGTTTAGTGAGGCCCACAGATACGCAGTATTTT
CDR3: CASSLVRPTDTQYF

D: .
size: .
V: TRBV2
J: TRBJ1-1
DNA: TGTGCCAGCAACAGGGATGGGAACACTGAAGCTTTCTTT
CDR3: CASNRDGNTEAFF

D: TRBD2
size: .
V: TRBV4-2
J: TRBJ2-4
DNA: TGTGCCAGCAGGTTAATAGAGCGGGATTCTAGCGCCCAAAACATTCAGTACTTC
CDR3: CASRLIERDSSAQNIQYF

D: .
size: once
V: TRBV18
J: TRBJ2-5
DNA: TGTGCCAGCTCACGCCAGGTTTACCAAGAGACCCAGTACTTC
CDR3: CASSRQVYQETQYF

D: TRBD1
size: .
V: TRBV6-5
J: TRBJ1-4
DNA: TGTGCCAGCAGTTACTTCCAGACAGGGCGTAATGAAAAACTGTTTTTT
CDR3: CASSYFQTGRNEKLFF

D: TRBD1
size: .
V: TRBV10-3
J: TRBJ1-2
DNA: TGTGCCATCAGTGAATCTGACAGGGTGAACTATGGCTACACCTTC
CDR3: CAISESDRVNYGYTF

D: .
size: .
V: TRBV19
J: TRBJ1-2
DNA: TGTGCCAGTAGTACCTGGACAGCAAACTATGGCTACACCTTC
CDR3: CASSTWTANYGYTF

D: .
size: once
V: TRBV30
J: TRBJ1-5
DNA: TGTGCCTGGAGCTCCACCGGGACAATTCCCCAGCCCCAGCATTTT
CDR3: CAWSSTGTIPQPQHF

D: .
size: .
V: TRBV12-2
J: TRBJ1-1
DNA: TGTGCAAGTCGCTCGAGTGAGGGACAGGGGGTTGGGGTCACTGAAGCTTTCTTT
CDR3: CASRSSEGQGVGVTEAFF

D: .
size: .
V: TRBV3-1/TRBV3-2
J: TRBJ2-2
DNA: TGTGCCAGCAGCCAAGTGGCCAACACCGGGGAGCTGTTTTTT
CDR3: CASSQVANTGELFF

D: TRBD1
size: .
V: TRBV5-1
J: TRBJ2-5
DNA: TGCGCCAGCAGCTCCGTGGGGGCAGGGGGCAAGGAGACCCAGTACTTC
CDR3: CASSSVGAGGKETQYF

D: TRBD1
size: .
V: TRBV25-1
J: TRBJ1-2
DNA: TGTGCCAGCAGTGAAGGGACAGGGGGATTGGACTATGGCTACACCTTC
CDR3: CASSEGTGGLDYGYTF

D: .
size: .
V: TRBV5-5
J: TRBJ2-5
DNA: TGTGCCAGCAGCTCACAGGGTCGGGTAGAGACCCAGTACTTC
CDR3: CASSSQGRVETQYF

D: TRBD2
size: .
V: TRBV7-2
J: TRBJ2-1
DNA: TGTGCCAGCAGCCGTGTGGGGGGGGAATCAGGTGAGCAGTTCTTC
CDR3: CASSRVGGESGEQFF

D: TRBD2
size: .
V: TRBV5-8
J: TRBJ2-5
DNA: TGTGCCAGCAGCTTGGGGCTAGCGGTAGAGACCCAGTACTTC
CDR3: CASSLGLAVETQYF

D: .
size: .
V: TRBV7-8
J: TRBJ1-4
DNA: TGTGCCAGCAGCTTTATGAGGCCATATTTGTCGGTTGAAAAACTGTTTTTT
CDR3: CASSFMRPYLSVEKLFF

D: TRBD2
size: many
V: TRBV7-2
J: TRBJ2-1
DNA: TGTGCCAGCAGCACTTCTAGCGGGAGGGGGAGAGGGGATGAGCAGTTCTTC
CDR3: CASSTSSGRGRGDEQFF

D: .
size: .
V: TRBV7-7
J: TRBJ2-1
DNA: TGTGCCAGCAGCTTAGGGGGGCTGAGCAATGAGCAGTTCTTC
CDR3: CASSLGGLSNEQFF

D: .
size: .
V: TRBV14
J: TRBJ2-6
DNA: TGTGCCAGCAGCCAAGAGTGGAGGAGCTCTGGGGCCAACGTCCTGACTTTC
CDR3: CASSQEWRSSGANVLTF

D: TRBD2
size: .
V: TRBV2
J: TRBJ2-1
DNA: TGTGCCAGCAGTGGGGGACTAGCGGGGACTCGCGAGCAGTTCTTC
CDR3: CASSGGLAGTREQFF

D: TRBD1
size: .
V: TRBV19
J: TRBJ1-5
DNA: TGTGCCAGTAGTAGGACAGGGGGCAGTCATAGCAATCAGCCCCAGCATTTT
CDR3: CASSRTGGSHSNQPQHF

D: .
size: .
V: TRBV28
J: TRBJ1-2
DNA: TGTGCCAGCCTCCCGACAGTTAACTATGGCTACACCTTC
CDR3: CASLPTVNYGYTF

D: TRBD2
size: .
V: TRBV3-1/TRBV3-2
J: TRBJ2-5
DNA: TGTGCCAGCAGCCAAGCCCCAAGCGGGGCCTCGGCCCAGTACTTC
CDR3: CASSQAPSGASAQYF